Each of the 22 T cell receptor beta chains below was sequenced from the same sample in a study of cytomegalovirus exposure and HLA in healthy donors. Primers for the PCR totalled 60 Vbeta and 13 Jbeta. Data came from immunoSEQ multiplex PCR; TCRdb stores just in-frame clones and leaves some out. The sample contains some 120,000 clones, around 82% of which appear only once. Sequenced sample: PBMCs. Receptors were obtained from a male donor in good health and CMV-seropositive.

This chain joins TRBV28 and TRBJ1-2; D not resolved. Trimming cost V 5 bases and J 13 bases, with 26 bases left between them. The CDR3 has 15 amino acids. The germline CDR1 and CDR2 sequences are MDHEN and SYDVKM. For the CDR3, the DNA is TGTGCCAGCAGTCTGATGAAAGGTGTGAGTTGGGCTGTCACCTTC. Residues: CASSLMKGVSWAVTF.

The chain employs TRBV19 and TRBJ1-5; 10 bases match TRBD1. After removal of 3 bases from V and 10 bases from J, the junction contained 6 bases not matched to a gene. The CDR3 is 14 residues long. Germline CDR1 LNHDA, CDR2 SQIVND (reference sequence). CDR3 sequence reads: CASSIRGQGTPQHF. As DNA, the CDR3 is TGTGCCAGTAGTATTCGGGGACAGGGGACTCCCCAGCATTTT.

V gene TRBV9 combines with J gene TRBJ2-7; 8 bases fit TRBD2. This CDR3 region has 14 residues. The V and J ends lost 7 bases and 3 bases, in that order; junction bases with no gene match: 9. Germline V CDR1 and CDR2: SGDLS, YYNGEE. CDR3: CASGAGAGGYEQYF. The DNA for the CDR3 is TGTGCCAGCGGAGCGGGGGCCGGGGGCTACGAGCAGTACTTC.

The rearrangement links TRBV15 to TRBJ2-1, with D possibly matching TRBD2 (5 bases). This CDR3 is built from 14 residues. Germline V lookup: CDR1 LNHNV, CDR2 YYDKDF (reference sequence). Between the trimmed V and J ends, which lost 0 bases and 10 bases, there was a span of 13 bases. Written as DNA, the CDR3 is TGTGCCACCAGCAGAGATCGAGGGTTCGAGGAGCAGTTCTTC. Its translation is CATSRDRGFEEQFF.

J is TRBJ2-7 and V is TRBV28; no definite D call. The CDR3 totals 11 residues. Germline V gives CDR1 MDHEN, CDR2 SYDVKM. Trimming left V 3 bases short and J 3 bases short, with 3 bases between. The CDR3 region is CASSFHYEQYF. The CDR3 DNA reads TGTGCCAGCAGTTTCCACTACGAGCAGTACTTC.

This rearrangement joins TRBV6-5 to TRBJ1-5; the D gene is possibly TRBD1 (6 bases). V was pared by 6 bases and J by 1 base, with 13 bases between. This CDR3 comprises 15 residues. From germline, CDR1 is MNHEY and CDR2 SVGAGI. The CDR3 protein is CASRIFGTSNQPQHF. Here the CDR3 DNA reads TGTGCCAGCAGGATATTCGGGACAAGCAATCAGCCCCAGCATTTT.

Here the CDR3 reads CASRPTGTYEQYF. For the CDR3, the DNA is TGTGCCAGCAGGCCGACAGGGACCTACGAGCAGTACTTC. The chain recombines TRBV27 with TRBJ2-7, with 7 bases aligning to TRBD1. The germline gives CDR1 MNHEY, CDR2 SMNVEV (reference sequence). Germline trimming cut 6 bases from V and 2 bases from J; bases unmatched to any gene: 4. This CDR3 region has 13 residues.

This chain uses TRBV19 with TRBJ1-1; 8 bases match TRBD1. CDR3 length equals 14 residues. Trimming at V came to 8 bases and at J to 1 base, leaving 6 bases not matched to a gene. CDR1 and CDR2 from the germline V gene are LNHDA and SQIVND (reference sequence). This chain's CDR3 is CASSGTGANTEAFF. The CDR3, as DNA: TGTGCCAGTTCCGGGACAGGAGCGAACACTGAAGCTTTCTTT.

V is TRBV5-6 and J is TRBJ2-4; D may be TRBD1 (6 bases). Trimming shortened V by 0 bases and J by 6 bases, and 7 bases separated the two germline ends. Germline V gives CDR1 SGHDT, CDR2 YYEEEE. This CDR3 comprises 13 residues. The CDR3 protein is CASSLDRANIQYF. In nucleotides, the CDR3 is TGTGCCAGCAGCTTGGACAGGGCAAACATTCAGTACTTC.

The genes are TRBV30 and TRBJ2-3, with a weak D call TRBD1 (6 bases). The CDR3 length is 15 residues. Trimming cost V 0 bases and J 6 bases, with 16 bases left between them. Germline V gene sequence: CDR1 GTSNPN, CDR2 SVGIG (reference sequence). DNA for the CDR3: TGTGCCTGGAGTGTAATTGTCAGGGGCGGGGATACGCAGTATTTT. Residues: CAWSVIVRGGDTQYF.

In its sample, this clone was seen once. The chain employs TRBV7-9 and TRBJ2-3, with a weak D call TRBD2 (6 bases). Trimming stripped 5 bases from V and 1 base from J, with 16 bases between. The CDR3 spans 16 residues. Germline CDR1 SEHNR, CDR2 FQNEAQ (reference sequence). The CDR3 spells CASSPAVAGRTDTQYF. As DNA, the CDR3 is TGTGCCAGCAGCCCAGCGGTCGCGGGACGCACAGATACGCAGTATTTT.

The chain recombines TRBV6-6 with TRBJ1-1; D is possibly TRBD1 (6 bases). The CDR3 sequence is 14 residues long. V was clipped by 2 bases and J by 5 bases, with 12 bases between them. Germline CDR1 is MNHNY and CDR2 is SVGAGI (reference sequence). CDR3 loop: CASSYRQGMTEAFF. The CDR3 DNA follows: TGTGCCAGCAGTTACCGCCAGGGGATGACTGAAGCTTTCTTT.

The J gene is TRBJ1-1, the V gene TRBV5-5, with a possible D match to TRBD1 (6 bases). The CDR3 is 14 residues long. In germline, CDR1 is SGHKS, CDR2 YYEKEE (reference sequence). The ends were cut back, 0 bases at V and 11 bases at J, with 17 bases in the middle. The CDR3 DNA reads TGTGCCAGCAGCTTGGTTAGCGGGGGCGAAGTGGCTTTCTTT. Its protein is CASSLVSGGEVAFF.

This clone has more than one count but fewer than ten. The sample has other DNA sequences that encode this CDR3 too. The chain employs TRBV2 and TRBJ2-3; D remains unclear. The CDR3 is 12 amino acids. Germline V gene lookup returns CDR1 SNHLY and CDR2 FYNNEI. Trimming took 4 bases from V and 3 from J, leaving 5 bases between them. Here the CDR3 DNA reads TGTGCCAGCAGTGTAGAGACAGATACGCAGTATTTT. Amino acids: CASSVETDTQYF. Based on the CDR3 plus reference TRBV2 and TRBJ2-3, the full variable domain is EPEVTQTPSHQVTQMGQEVILRCVPISNHLYFYWYRQILGQKVEFLVSFYNNEISEKSEIFDDQFSVERPDGSNFTLKIRSTKLEDSAMYFCASSVETDTQYFGPGTRLTVL.

This clone is a singleton in its sample. This sequence joins TRBV27 and TRBJ2-5, with D maybe TRBD1 (7 bases). Per germline, CDR1 MNHEY and CDR2 SMNVEV (reference sequence). Trimming pared 4 bases from V and 11 bases from J, leaving 26 bases between. This CDR3 is built from 16 residues. CDR3 bases: TGTGCCAGCAGTTCAATCCAACCGGACAGGCCACGGGAGCAGTACTTC. This codes for CASSSIQPDRPREQYF.

The rearrangement joins TRBV5-1 to TRBJ2-4; tentatively, D is TRBD2 (5 bases). Germline CDR1 and CDR2: SGHRS and YFSETQ. This CDR3 has 14 amino acids. The V gene lost 1 base and the J gene lost 1 base, with 6 bases spanning the gap. The CDR3: CASSLRGAKNIQYF. In nucleotides, the CDR3 is TGCGCCAGCAGCTTGAGAGGGGCCAAAAACATTCAGTACTTC.

The chain couples TRBV4-2 to TRBJ2-7; 7 nucleotides align to TRBD1. Germline assignment: CDR1 LGHNA and CDR2 YNFKEQ. CDR3 length equals 16 residues. The junction had 6 bases not matched to a gene; V was cut back by 0 bases and J by 1 base. CDR3 region: CASSQDQGEFSYEQYF. CDR3 nucleotide sequence: TGTGCCAGCAGCCAAGATCAGGGGGAGTTTTCCTACGAGCAGTACTTC.

The chain couples TRBV27 to TRBJ2-7; 12 positions agree with TRBD1. The CDR3 runs to 15 residues. The V gene end was trimmed by 8 bases and the J gene end by 7 bases; junction bases not matched to a gene: 12. In germline, CDR1 is MNHEY, CDR2 SMNVEV (reference sequence). The DNA of the CDR3 is TGTGCCAGCGTCGAACTGGGACAGGGGGCAGGGGAGCAGTACTTC. This translates into CASVELGQGAGEQYF.

The chain links TRBV18 to TRBJ1-2; 9 bases fit TRBD1. The CDR3 has 15 residues. In germline, CDR1 is KGHSH, CDR2 LQKENI. J gave up 3 bases and V 4 bases, and 6 bases lay outside the gene matches. CDR3 nucleotide sequence: TGTGCCAGCTCACTGAACAGGGGGCGAGACTATGGCTACACCTTC. It codes for CASSLNRGRDYGYTF. Full variable domain (rest looked up from reference TRBV18 and TRBJ1-2): NAGVMQNPRHLVRRRGQEARLRCSPMKGHSHVYWYRQLPEEGLKFMVYLQKENIIDESGMPKERFSAEFPKEGPSILRIQQVVRGDSAAYFCASSLNRGRDYGYTFGSGTRLTVV.

The CDR3 DNA follows: TGTGCCACCAGCAGTCCCCGAGGCGGGGTAAGGAATGAAAAACTGTTTTTT. Amino acids: CATSSPRGGVRNEKLFF. The genes are TRBV15 and TRBJ1-4; D unresolved. Germline V gene data show CDR1 as LNHNV and CDR2 as YYDKDF (reference sequence). V lost 3 bases, J lost 5 bases, and 19 bases lay in between. The CDR3 totals 17 residues.

This rearrangement joins TRBV19 to TRBJ2-1; D is unclear. CDR1 and CDR2 (germline): LNHDA, SQIVND (reference sequence). The CDR3 covers 15 residues. The V end was cut by 3 bases, the J end by 0 bases, with 9 bases between. This CDR3 is CASSIILGSYNEQFF. DNA for the CDR3: TGTGCCAGTAGTATTATTCTCGGCTCCTACAATGAGCAGTTCTTC.

Only one count was recorded for this clone. The chain recombines TRBV11-2 with TRBJ2-7, with 7 nucleotides matching TRBD2. The germline V gene encodes CDR1 SGHAT and CDR2 FQNNGV. V shed 8 bases, J shed 5 bases, and the junction held 15 bases outside the gene matches. The CDR3 loop spans 15 amino acids. The CDR3 here is CASGVARGRGDEQYF. Written as DNA, the CDR3 is TGTGCCAGCGGCGTGGCGCGAGGGAGGGGCGACGAGCAGTACTTC.